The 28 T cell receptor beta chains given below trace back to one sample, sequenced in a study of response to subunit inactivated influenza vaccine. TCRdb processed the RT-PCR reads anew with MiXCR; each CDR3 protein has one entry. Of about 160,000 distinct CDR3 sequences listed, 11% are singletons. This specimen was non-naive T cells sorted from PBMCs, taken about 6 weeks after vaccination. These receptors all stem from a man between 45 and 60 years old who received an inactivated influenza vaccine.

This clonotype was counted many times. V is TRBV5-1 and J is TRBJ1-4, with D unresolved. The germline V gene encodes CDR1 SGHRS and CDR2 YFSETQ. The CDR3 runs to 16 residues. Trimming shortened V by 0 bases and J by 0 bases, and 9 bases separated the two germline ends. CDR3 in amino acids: CASSLGTSPTNEKLFF. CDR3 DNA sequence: TGCGCCAGCAGCTTGGGAACGTCTCCAACTAATGAAAAACTGTTTTTT.

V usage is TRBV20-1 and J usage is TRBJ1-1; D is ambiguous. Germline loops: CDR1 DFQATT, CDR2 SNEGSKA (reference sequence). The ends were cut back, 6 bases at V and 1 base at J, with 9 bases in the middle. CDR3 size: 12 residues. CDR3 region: CSAAQENTEAFF. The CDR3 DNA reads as TGCAGTGCCGCCCAAGAGAACACTGAAGCTTTCTTT.

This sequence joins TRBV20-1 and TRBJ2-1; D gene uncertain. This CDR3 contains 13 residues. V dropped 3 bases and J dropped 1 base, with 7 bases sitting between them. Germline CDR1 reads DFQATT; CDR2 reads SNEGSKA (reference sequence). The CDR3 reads CSASSTSYNEQFF. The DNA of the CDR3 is TGCAGTGCTAGCTCTACGTCCTACAATGAGCAGTTCTTC.

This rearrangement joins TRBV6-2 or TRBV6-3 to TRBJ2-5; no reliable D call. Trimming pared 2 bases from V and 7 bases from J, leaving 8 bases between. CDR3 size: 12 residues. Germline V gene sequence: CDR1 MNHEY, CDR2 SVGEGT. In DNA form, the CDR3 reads TGTGCCAGCAGTTACAGGTCCGGGACCCAGTACTTC. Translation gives CASSYRSGTQYF.

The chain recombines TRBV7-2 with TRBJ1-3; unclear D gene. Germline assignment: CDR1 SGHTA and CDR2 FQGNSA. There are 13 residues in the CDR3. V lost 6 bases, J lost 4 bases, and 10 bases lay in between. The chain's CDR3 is CASSSLTGNTIYF. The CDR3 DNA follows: TGTGCCAGCAGTTCGCTGACAGGAAACACCATATATTTT.

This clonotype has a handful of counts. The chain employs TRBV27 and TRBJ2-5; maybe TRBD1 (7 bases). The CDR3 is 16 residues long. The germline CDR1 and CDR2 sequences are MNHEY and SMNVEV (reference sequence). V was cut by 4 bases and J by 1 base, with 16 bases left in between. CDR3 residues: CASSSTGWDSQETQYF. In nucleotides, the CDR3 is TGTGCCAGCAGTTCGACAGGGTGGGACTCCCAAGAGACCCAGTACTTC.

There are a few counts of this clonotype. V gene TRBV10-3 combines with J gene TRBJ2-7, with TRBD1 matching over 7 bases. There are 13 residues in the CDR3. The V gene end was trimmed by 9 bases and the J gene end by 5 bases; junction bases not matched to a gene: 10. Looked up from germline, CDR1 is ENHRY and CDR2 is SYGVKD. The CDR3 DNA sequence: TGTGCCATTCGTAGAAATCAGGGGGACGAGCAGTACTTC. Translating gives CAIRRNQGDEQYF.

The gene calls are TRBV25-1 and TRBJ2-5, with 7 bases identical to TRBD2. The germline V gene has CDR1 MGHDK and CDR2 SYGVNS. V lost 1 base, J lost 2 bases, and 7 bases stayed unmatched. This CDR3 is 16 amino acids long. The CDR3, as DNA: TGTGCCAGCAGTGAATCATGGGGGGGGGGACAAGAGACCCAGTACTTC. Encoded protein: CASSESWGGGQETQYF. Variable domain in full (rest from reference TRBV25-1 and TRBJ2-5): EADIYQTPRYLVIGTGKKITLECSQTMGHDKMYWYQQDPGMELHLIHYSYGVNSTEKGDLSSESTVSRIRTEHFPLTLESARPSHTSQYLCASSESWGGGQETQYFGPGTRLLVL.

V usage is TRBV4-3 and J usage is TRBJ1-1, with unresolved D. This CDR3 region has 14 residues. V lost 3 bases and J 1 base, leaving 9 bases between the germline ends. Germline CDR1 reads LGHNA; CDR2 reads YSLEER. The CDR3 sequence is CASSQQSTNTEAFF. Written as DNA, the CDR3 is TGCGCCAGCAGCCAGCAGAGTACGAACACTGAAGCTTTCTTT.

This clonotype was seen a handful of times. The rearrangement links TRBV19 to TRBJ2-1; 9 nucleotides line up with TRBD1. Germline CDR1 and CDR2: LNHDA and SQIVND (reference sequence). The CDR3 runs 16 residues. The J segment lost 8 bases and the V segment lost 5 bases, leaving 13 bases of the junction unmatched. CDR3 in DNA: TGTGCCAGTAGTCCTGGGACAGGGTTTTTTCTAGATGAGCAGTTCTTC. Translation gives CASSPGTGFFLDEQFF. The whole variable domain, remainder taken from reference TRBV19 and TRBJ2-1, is DGGITQSPKYLFRKEGQNVTLSCEQNLNHDAMYWYRQDPGQGLRLIYYSQIVNDFQKGDIAEGYSVSREKKESFPLTVTSAQKNPTAFYLCASSPGTGFFLDEQFFGPGTRLTVL.

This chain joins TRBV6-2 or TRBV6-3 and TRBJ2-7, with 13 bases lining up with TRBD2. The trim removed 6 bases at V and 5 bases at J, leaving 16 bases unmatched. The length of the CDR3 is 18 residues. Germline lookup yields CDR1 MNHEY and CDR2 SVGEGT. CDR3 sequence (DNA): TGTGCCAGCAGCGCCGGGACTAGCGGGGCGGTCTCCGAAAACGAGCAGTACTTC. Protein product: CASSAGTSGAVSENEQYF.

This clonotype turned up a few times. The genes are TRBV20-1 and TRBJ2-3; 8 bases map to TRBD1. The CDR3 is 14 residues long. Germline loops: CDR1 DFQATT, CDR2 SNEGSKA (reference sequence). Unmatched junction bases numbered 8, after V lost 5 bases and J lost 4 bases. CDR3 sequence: CSAQHRQGSDTQYF. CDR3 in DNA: TGCAGTGCTCAACACAGACAGGGGTCAGATACGCAGTATTTT.

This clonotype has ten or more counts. Here the CDR3 DNA reads TGTGCCAGCAGCCATACAGGGGTCGGTTACGAGCAGTACTTC. Residues: CASSHTGVGYEQYF. The J gene is TRBJ2-7, the V gene TRBV7-2, with 7 bases identical to TRBD1. The CDR3 covers 14 residues. Germline V lookup: CDR1 SGHTA, CDR2 FQGNSA. V lost 5 bases to trimming and J lost 4 bases; unmatched junction nucleotides: 8.

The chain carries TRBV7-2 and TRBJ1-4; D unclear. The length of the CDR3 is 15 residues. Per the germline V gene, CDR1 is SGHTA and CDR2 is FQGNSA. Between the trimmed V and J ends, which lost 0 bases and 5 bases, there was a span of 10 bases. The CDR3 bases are TGTGCCAGCAGCTTAGCCATTGGAGGGAATGAAAAACTGTTTTTT. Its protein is CASSLAIGGNEKLFF.

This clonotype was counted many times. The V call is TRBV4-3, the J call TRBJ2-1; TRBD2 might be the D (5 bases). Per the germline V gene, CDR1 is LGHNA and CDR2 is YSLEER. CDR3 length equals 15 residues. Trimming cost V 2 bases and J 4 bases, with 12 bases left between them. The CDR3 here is CASSQSGEGYNEQFF. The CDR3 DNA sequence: TGCGCCAGCAGCCAATCCGGGGAAGGGTACAATGAGCAGTTCTTC.

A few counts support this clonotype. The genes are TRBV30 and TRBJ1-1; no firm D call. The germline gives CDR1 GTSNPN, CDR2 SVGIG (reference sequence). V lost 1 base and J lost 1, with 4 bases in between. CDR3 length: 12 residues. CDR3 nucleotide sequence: TGTGCCTGGAGTGCAGCGAACACTGAAGCTTTCTTT. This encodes CAWSAANTEAFF.

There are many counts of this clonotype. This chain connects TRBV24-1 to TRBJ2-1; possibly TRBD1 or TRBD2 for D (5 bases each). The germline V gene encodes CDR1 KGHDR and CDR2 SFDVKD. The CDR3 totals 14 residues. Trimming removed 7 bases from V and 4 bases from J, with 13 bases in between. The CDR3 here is CATSLTGGYNEQFF. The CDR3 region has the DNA TGTGCCACCAGCCTAACTGGGGGTTACAATGAGCAGTTCTTC.

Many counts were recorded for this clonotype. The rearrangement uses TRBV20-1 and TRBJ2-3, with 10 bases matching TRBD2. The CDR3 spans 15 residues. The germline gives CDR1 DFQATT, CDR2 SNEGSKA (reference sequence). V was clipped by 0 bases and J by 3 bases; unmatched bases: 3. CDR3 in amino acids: CSARDPSGGTDTQYF. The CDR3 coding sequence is TGCAGTGCTAGAGATCCTAGCGGGGGAACAGATACGCAGTATTTT.

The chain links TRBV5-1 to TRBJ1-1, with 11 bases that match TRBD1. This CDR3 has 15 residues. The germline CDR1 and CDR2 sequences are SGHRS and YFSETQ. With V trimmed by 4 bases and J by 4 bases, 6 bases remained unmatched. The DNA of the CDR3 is TGCGCCAGCAGCATGTGGGGACAGGGGGGCACTGAAGCTTTCTTT. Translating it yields CASSMWGQGGTEAFF. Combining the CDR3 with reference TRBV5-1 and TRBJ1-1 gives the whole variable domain KAGVTQTPRYLIKTRGQQVTLSCSPISGHRSVSWYQQTPGQGLQFLFEYFSETQRNKGNFPGRFSGRQFSNSRSEMNVSTLELGDSALYLCASSMWGQGGTEAFFGQGTRLTVV.

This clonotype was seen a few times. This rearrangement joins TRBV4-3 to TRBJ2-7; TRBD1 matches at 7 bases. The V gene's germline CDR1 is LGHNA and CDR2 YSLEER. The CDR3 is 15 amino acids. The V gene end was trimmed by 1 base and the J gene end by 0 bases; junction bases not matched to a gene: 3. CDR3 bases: TGCGCCAGCAGCCAAGTTTGGGACAGCTCCTACGAGCAGTACTTC. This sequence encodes CASSQVWDSSYEQYF.

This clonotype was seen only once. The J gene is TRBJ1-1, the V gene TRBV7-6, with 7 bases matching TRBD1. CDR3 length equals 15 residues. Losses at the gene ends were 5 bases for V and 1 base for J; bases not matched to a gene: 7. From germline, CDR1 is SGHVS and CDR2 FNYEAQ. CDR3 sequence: CASSALTGKNTEAFF. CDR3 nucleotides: TGTGCCAGCAGCGCCCTGACAGGGAAGAACACTGAAGCTTTCTTT. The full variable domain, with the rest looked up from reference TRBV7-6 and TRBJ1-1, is GAGVSQSPRYKVTKRGQDVALRCDPISGHVSLYWYRQALGQGPEFLTYFNYEAQQDKSGLPNDRFSAERPEGSISTLTIQRTEQRDSAMYRCASSALTGKNTEAFFGQGTRLTVV.

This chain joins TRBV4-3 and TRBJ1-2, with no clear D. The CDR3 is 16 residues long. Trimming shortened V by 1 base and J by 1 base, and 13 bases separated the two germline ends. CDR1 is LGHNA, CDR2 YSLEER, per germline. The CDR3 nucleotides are TGCGCCAGCAGCCAAGTTCCCCAGGAGGATAACTATGGCTACACCTTC. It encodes CASSQVPQEDNYGYTF.

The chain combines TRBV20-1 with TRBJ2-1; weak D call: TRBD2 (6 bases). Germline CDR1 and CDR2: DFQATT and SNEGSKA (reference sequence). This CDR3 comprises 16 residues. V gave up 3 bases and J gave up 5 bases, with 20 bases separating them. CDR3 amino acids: CSARRLAQRVDNEQFF. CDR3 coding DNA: TGCAGTGCTAGGCGTCTAGCGCAAAGAGTTGACAATGAGCAGTTCTTC.

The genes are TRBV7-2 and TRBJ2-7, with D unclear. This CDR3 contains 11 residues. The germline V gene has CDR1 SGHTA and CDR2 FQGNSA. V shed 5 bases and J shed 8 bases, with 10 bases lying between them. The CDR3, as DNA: TGTGCCAGCAGCCTTAATTGGAAGCAGTACTTC. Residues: CASSLNWKQYF.

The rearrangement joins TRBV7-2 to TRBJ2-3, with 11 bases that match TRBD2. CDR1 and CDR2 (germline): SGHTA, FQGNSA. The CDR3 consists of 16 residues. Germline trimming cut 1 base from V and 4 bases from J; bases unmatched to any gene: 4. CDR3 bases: TGTGCCAGCAGCTTAGATGCTAGCGGGAGGCCAGATACGCAGTATTTT. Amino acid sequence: CASSLDASGRPDTQYF. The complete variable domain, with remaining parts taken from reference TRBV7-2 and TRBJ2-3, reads GAGVSQSPSNKVTEKGKDVELRCDPISGHTALYWYRQSLGQGLEFLIYFQGNSAPDKSGLPSDRFSAERTGGSVSTLTIQRTQQEDSAVYLCASSLDASGRPDTQYFGPGTRLTVL.

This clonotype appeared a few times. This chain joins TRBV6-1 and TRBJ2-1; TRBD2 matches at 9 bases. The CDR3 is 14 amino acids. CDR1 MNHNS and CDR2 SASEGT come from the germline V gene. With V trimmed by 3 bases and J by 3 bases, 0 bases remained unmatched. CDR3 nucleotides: TGTGCCAGCAGTGAGACTAGCGGCTACAATGAGCAGTTCTTC. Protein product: CASSETSGYNEQFF.

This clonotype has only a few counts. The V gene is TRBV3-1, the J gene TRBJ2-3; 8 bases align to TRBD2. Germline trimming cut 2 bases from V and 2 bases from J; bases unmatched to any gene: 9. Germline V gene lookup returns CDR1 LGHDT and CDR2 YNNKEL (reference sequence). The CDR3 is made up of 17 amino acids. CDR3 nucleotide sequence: TGTGCCAGCAGCCAAACGGAAGCGGGAGCGCTCACAGATACGCAGTATTTT. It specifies CASSQTEAGALTDTQYF.

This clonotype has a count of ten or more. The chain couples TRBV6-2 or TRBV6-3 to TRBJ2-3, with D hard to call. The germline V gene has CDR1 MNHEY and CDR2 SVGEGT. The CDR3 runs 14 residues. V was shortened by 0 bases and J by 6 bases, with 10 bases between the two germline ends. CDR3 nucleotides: TGTGCCAGCAGTTACTCGGGTACTTCCGATACGCAGTATTTT. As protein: CASSYSGTSDTQYF.